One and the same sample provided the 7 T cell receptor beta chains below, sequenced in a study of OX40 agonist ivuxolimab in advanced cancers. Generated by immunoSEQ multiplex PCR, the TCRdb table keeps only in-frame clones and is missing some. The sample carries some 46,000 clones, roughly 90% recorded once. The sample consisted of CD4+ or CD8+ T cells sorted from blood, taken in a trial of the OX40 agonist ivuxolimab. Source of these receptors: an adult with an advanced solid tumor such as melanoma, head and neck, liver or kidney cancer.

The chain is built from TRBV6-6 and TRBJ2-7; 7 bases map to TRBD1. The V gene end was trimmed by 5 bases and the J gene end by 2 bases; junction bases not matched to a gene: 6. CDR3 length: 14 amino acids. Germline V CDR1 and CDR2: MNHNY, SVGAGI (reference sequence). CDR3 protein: CASSSQTGAYEQYF. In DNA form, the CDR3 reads TGTGCCAGCAGTAGCCAAACAGGGGCCTACGAGCAGTACTTC.

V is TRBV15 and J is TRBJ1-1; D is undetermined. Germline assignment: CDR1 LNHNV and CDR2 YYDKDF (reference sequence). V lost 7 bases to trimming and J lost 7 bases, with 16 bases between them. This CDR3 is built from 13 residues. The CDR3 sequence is CATTGNLNIEAFF. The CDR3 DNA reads TGTGCCACCACCGGGAACCTAAATATTGAAGCTTTCTTT.

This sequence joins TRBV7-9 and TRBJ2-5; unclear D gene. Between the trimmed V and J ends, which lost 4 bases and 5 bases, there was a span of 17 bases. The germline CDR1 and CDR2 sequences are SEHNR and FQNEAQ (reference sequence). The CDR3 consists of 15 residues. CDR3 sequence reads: CASSSYYLGWETQYF. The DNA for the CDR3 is TGTGCCAGCAGCTCGTACTACCTTGGGTGGGAGACCCAGTACTTC.

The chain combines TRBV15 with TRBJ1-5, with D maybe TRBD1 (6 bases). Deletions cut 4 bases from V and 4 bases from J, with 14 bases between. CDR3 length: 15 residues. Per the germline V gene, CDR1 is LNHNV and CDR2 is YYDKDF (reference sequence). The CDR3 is CATSTVFRGNQPQHF. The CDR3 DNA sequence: TGTGCCACCAGCACGGTATTCAGGGGTAATCAGCCCCAGCATTTT.

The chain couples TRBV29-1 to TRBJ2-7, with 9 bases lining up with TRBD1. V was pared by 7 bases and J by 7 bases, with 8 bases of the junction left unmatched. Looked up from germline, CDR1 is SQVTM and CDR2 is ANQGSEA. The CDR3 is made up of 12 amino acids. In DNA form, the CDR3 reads TGCAGCGGAGGACAGGGGTCCTTGGAGCAGTACTTC. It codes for CSGGQGSLEQYF.

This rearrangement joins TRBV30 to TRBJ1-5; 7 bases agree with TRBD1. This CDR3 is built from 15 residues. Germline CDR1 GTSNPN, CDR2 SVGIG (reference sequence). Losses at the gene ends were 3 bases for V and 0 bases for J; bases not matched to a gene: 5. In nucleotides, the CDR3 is TGTGCCTGGAGGGCCGGGACAGCTAGCAATCAGCCCCAGCATTTT. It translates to CAWRAGTASNQPQHF.

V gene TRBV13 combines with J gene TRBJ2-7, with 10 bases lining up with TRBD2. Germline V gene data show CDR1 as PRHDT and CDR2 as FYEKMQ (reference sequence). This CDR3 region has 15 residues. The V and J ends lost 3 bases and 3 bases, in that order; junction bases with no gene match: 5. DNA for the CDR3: TGTGCCAGCAGCTTGCTAGCGGGAGCGCGCTACGAGCAGTACTTC. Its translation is CASSLLAGARYEQYF.